This T cell receptor (beta chain) was sequenced during a study of control samples from healthy donors and cancer patients. Assay used: immunoSEQ multiplex PCR; TCRdb lists only in-frame clones, some missing. The sample has some 89,000 clones; about 83% are singletons. The CDR3 runs to 18 residues. Trimming removed 2 bases from V and 4 bases from J, with 21 bases in between. The germline V gene has CDR1 KGHSH and CDR2 LQKENI. The specimen sequenced was blood. This chain connects TRBV18 to TRBJ1-5, with a tentative D call TRBD1 (6 bases). The clonotype was recovered from a woman aged 40 to 55 in good health. The CDR3, as DNA: TGTGCCAGCTCACCAGGGGACATAACTATTACGGGGAATCAGCCCCAGCATTTT. This translates into CASSPGDITITGNQPQHF.